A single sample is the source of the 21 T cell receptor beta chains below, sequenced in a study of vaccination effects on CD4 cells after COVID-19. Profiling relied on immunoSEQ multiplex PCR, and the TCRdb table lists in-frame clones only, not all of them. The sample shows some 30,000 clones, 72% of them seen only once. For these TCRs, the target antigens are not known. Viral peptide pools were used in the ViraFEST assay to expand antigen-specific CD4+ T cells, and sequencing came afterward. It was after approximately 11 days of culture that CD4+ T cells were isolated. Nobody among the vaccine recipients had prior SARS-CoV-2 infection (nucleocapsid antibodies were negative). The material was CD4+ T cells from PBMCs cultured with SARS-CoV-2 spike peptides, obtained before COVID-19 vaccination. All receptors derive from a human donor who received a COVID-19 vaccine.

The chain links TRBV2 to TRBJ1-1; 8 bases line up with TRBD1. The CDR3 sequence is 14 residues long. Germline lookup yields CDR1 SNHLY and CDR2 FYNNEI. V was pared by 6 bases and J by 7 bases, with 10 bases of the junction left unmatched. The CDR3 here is CASRETTGDREAFF. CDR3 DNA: TGTGCCAGCAGAGAAACGACAGGGGATCGTGAAGCTTTCTTT.

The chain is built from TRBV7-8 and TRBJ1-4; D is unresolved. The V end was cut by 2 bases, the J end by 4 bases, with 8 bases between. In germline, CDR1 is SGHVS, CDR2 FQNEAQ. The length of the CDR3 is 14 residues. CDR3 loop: CASSLLAINEKLFF. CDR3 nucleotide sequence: TGTGCCAGCAGCTTATTGGCGATTAATGAAAAACTGTTTTTT.

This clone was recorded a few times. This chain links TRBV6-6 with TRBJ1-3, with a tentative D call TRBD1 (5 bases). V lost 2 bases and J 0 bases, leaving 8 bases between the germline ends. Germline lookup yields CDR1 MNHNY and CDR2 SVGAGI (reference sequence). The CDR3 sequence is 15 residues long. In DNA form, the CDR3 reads TGTGCCAGCAGTTACGAGGGGAACTCTGGAAACACCATATATTTT. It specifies CASSYEGNSGNTIYF.

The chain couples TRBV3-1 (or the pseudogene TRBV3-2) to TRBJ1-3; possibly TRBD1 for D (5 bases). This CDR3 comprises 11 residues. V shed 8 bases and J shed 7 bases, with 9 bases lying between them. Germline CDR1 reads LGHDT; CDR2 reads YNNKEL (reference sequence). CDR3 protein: CASQGGNTIYF. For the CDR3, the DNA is TGTGCCAGCCAGGGTGGGAACACCATATATTTT.

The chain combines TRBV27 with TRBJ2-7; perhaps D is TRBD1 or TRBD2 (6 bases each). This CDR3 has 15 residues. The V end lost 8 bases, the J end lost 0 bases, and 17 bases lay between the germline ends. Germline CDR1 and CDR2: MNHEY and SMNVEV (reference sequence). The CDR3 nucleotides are TGTGCCAGCCGGTCGTCGGGGGCCGGCTCCTACGAGCAGTACTTC. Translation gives CASRSSGAGSYEQYF.

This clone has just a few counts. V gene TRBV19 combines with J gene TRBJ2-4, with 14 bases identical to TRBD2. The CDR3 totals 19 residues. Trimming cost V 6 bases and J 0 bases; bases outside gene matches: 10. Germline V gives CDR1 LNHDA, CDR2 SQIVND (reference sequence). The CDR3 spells CASSGLAGGSLLAKNIQYF. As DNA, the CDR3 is TGTGCCAGTAGCGGACTAGCGGGGGGCTCGCTACTAGCCAAAAACATTCAGTACTTC.

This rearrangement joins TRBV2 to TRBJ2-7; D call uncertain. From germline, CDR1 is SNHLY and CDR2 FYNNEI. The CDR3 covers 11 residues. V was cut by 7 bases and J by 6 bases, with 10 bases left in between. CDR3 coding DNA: TGTGCCAGCATTCAAGTTCGCGAGCAGTACTTC. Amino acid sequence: CASIQVREQYF. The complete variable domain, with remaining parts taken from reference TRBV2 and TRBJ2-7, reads EPEVTQTPSHQVTQMGQEVILRCVPISNHLYFYWYRQILGQKVEFLVSFYNNEISEKSEIFDDQFSVERPDGSNFTLKIRSTKLEDSAMYFCASIQVREQYFGPGTRLTVT.

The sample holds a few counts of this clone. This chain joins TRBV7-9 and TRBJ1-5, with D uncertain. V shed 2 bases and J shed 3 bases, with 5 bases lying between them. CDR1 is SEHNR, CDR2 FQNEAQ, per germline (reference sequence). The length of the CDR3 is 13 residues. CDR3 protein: CASSLSNNQPQHF. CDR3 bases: TGTGCCAGCAGCTTAAGCAACAATCAGCCCCAGCATTTT.

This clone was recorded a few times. Written as DNA, the CDR3 is TGTGCCAGTAGCCGAACCCCACAGGGTTCTAATGAAAAACTGTTTTTT. This encodes CASSRTPQGSNEKLFF. The gene calls are TRBV19 and TRBJ1-4; tentatively, D is TRBD1 (6 bases). The CDR3 spans 16 residues. Trimming cost V 6 bases and J 3 bases, with 17 bases left between them. The germline gives CDR1 LNHDA, CDR2 SQIVND (reference sequence). Together with reference TRBV19 and TRBJ1-4, the CDR3 gives the full variable domain: DGGITQSPKYLFRKEGQNVTLSCEQNLNHDAMYWYRQDPGQGLRLIYYSQIVNDFQKGDIAEGYSVSREKKESFPLTVTSAQKNPTAFYLCASSRTPQGSNEKLFFGSGTQLSVL.

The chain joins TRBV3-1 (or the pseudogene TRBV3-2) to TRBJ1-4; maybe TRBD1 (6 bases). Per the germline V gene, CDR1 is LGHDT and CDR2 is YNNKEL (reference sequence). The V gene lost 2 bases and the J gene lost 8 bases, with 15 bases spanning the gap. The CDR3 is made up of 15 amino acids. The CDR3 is CASSQSQGLGEKLFF. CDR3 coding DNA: TGTGCCAGCAGCCAATCTCAGGGGCTGGGCGAAAAACTGTTTTTT.

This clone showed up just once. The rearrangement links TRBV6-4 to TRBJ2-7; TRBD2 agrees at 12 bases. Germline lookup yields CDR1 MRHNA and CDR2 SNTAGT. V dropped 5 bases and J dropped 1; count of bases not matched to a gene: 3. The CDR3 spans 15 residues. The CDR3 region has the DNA TGTGCCAGCAGTCGGACTAGCGGGGATTCCTACGAGCAGTACTTC. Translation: CASSRTSGDSYEQYF.

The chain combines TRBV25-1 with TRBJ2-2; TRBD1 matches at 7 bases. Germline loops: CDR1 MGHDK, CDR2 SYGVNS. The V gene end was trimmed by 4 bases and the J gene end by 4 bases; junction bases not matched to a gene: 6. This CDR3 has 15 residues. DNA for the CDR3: TGTGCCAGCAGTGCTGACAGGGACGCCACCGGGGAGCTGTTTTTT. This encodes CASSADRDATGELFF. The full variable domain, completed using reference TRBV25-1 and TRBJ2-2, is EADIYQTPRYLVIGTGKKITLECSQTMGHDKMYWYQQDPGMELHLIHYSYGVNSTEKGDLSSESTVSRIRTEHFPLTLESARPSHTSQYLCASSADRDATGELFFGEGSRLTVL.

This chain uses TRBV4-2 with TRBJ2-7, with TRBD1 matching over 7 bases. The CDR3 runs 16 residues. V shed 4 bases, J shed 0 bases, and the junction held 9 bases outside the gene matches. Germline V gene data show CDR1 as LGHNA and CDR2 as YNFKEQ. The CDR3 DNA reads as TGTGCCAGCAGCCCTCAGCTAGGGGACAGCTCCTACGAGCAGTACTTC. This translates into CASSPQLGDSSYEQYF.

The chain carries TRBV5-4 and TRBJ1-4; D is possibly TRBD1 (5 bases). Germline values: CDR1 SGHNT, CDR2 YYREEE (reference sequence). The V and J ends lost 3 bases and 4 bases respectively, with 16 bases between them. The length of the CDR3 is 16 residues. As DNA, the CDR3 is TGTGCCAGCAGCTACACCCGCCAGGGTGGTAATGAAAAACTGTTTTTT. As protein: CASSYTRQGGNEKLFF.

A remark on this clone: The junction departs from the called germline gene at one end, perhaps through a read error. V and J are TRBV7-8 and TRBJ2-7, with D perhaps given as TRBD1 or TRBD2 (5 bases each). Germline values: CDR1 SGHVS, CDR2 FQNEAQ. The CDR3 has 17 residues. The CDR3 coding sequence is TGTGCCAGCAGCCCCCACAGTGAGGGGAGAACCTCCTCCGAGCAGTACTTC. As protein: CASSPHSEGRTSSEQYF.

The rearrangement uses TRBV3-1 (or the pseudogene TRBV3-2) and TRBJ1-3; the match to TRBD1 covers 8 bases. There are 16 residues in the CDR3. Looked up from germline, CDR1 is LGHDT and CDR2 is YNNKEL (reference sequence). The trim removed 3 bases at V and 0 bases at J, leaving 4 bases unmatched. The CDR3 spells CASSQGQAISGNTIYF. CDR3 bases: TGTGCCAGCAGCCAGGGACAGGCGATCTCTGGAAACACCATATATTTT.

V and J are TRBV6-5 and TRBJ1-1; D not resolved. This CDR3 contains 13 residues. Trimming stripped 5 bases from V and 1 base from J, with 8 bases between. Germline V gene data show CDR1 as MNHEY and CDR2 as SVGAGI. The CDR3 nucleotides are TGTGCCAGCAGTAGAATCCAGAACACTGAAGCTTTCTTT. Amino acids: CASSRIQNTEAFF.

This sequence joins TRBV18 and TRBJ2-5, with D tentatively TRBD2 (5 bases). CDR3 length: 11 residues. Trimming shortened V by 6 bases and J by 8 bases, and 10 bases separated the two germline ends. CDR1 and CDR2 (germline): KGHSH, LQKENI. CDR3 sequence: CASSREGTQYF. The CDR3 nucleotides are TGTGCCAGCTCCCGCGAGGGAACCCAGTACTTC.

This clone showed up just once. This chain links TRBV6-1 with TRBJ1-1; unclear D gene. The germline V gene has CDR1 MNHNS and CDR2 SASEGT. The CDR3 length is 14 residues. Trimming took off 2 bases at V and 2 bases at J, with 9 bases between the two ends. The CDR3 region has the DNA TGTGCCAGCAGTGAACCCCCAGTAAACACTGAAGCTTTCTTT. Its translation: CASSEPPVNTEAFF.

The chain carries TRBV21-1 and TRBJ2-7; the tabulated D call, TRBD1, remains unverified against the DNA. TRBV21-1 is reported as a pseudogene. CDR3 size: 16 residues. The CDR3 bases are TGTGCCAGCAGCAAAGCGGGAAGGGACAGCTCCTACGAGCAGTACTTC. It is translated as CASSKAGRDSSYEQYF.

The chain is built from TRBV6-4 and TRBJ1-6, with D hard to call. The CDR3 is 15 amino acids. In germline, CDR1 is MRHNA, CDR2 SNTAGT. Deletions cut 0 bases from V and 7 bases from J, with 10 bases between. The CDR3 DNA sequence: TGTGCCAGCAGTGACTCGAACGGCGGGAATTCACCCCTCCACTTT. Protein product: CASSDSNGGNSPLHF.